These T cell receptor beta chains were read from a single sample in a study of CD8 T cell repertoires and HIV-1 epitope variants. The table came from immunoSEQ multiplex PCR; TCRdb's copy has only in-frame clones and leaves some out. The data hold 5,000 or so clones, with less than 75% observed a single time. Their antigen targets remain unknown. The specimen was cultured CD8+ T cells derived from PBMCs. The receptors derive from a male donor with HIV. Both conserved end residues are part of each CDR3. A D gene is named only where the DNA matches it firmly. Clone size is shown for a subset of rows, as once, few, many or a class of expanded clone.

J gene,clone size,V gene,D gene,CDR3 DNA,CDR3 protein
TRBJ1-4,-,TRBV11-2,TRBD1,TGTGCCAGCAGCTATAGGGACAGTCGGTATGAAAAACTGTTTTTT,CASSYRDSRYEKLFF
TRBJ2-1,-,TRBV7-2,-,TGTGCCAGCAGCTTAGTCCTCGGGTACAATGAGCAGTTCTTC,CASSLVLGYNEQFF
TRBJ2-1,-,TRBV7-8,TRBD2,TGTGCCAGCAGCCCACACACTAGCGGGAGGGCCAATGAGCAGTTCTTC,CASSPHTSGRANEQFF
TRBJ1-5,-,TRBV6-5,-,TGTGCCAGCAGTTACTCGGGGGGTGTTCAGCCCCAGCATTTT,CASSYSGGVQPQHF
TRBJ2-4,-,TRBV27,-,TGTGCCAGCAGTTTACGGTCAGACAGCAAAAACATTCAGTACTTC,CASSLRSDSKNIQYF
TRBJ1-4,-,TRBV28,-,TGTGCCAGCCAACCATGGGCCCAGGAGGATGAAAAACTGTTTTTT,CASQPWAQEDEKLFF
TRBJ2-4,few,TRBV28,TRBD1,TGTGCCAGCGCGTCCGGGACAGGGGATAAAAACATTCAGTACTTC,CASASGTGDKNIQYF
TRBJ2-7,-,TRBV7-6,-,TGTGCCAGCAGCCTCCTAGGGGGGAGGGCCGGCGAGCAGTACTTC,CASSLLGGRAGEQYF
TRBJ1-2,-,TRBV27,TRBD1,TGTGCCAGCAGTTTTGGGGTCAGGGGGTTCGGCTACACCTTC,CASSFGVRGFGYTF
TRBJ2-3,-,TRBV6-6,-,TGTGCCAGCAGTTACACCTTCATCACAGATACGCAGTATTTT,CASSYTFITDTQYF
TRBJ2-5,-,TRBV7-2,TRBD1,TGTGCCAGCAGCTTCCCAGGGGGACAAGAGACCCAGTACTTC,CASSFPGGQETQYF
TRBJ1-1,-,TRBV28,-,TGTGCCAGCAGTTTACTCTCGGGGGACACTGAAGCTTTCTTT,CASSLLSGDTEAFF
TRBJ2-3,-,TRBV29-1,-,TGCAGCGTTGAAGGCGGACCGCCGAGGGCAGATACGCAGTATTTT,CSVEGGPPRADTQYF
TRBJ2-7,-,TRBV6-5,-,TGTGCCAGCGAAAGTAACCAGGAGCAGTACTTC,CASESNQEQYF
TRBJ1-2,-,TRBV6-1,-,TGTGCCAGCAGGGAAGGGGGGGTGGAGGGCTACACCTTC,CASREGGVEGYTF
TRBJ2-6,few,TRBV11-2,-,TGTGCCAGCAGCTTAAGCCGGTCCTCTGGGGCCAACGTCCTGACTTTC,CASSLSRSSGANVLTF
TRBJ1-5,-,TRBV13,-,TGTGCCAGCAGCCTGAGGGGGGATCAGCCCCAGCATTTT,CASSLRGDQPQHF
TRBJ1-5,medium-sized,TRBV6-1,-,TGTGCCAGCAGCGTAGACACCGACAACTATCAGCCCCAGCATTTT,CASSVDTDNYQPQHF
TRBJ2-1,few,TRBV7-6,-,TGTGCCAGCAGCGCAGGCAGGGGGGATAACAATGAGCAGTTCTTC,CASSAGRGDNNEQFF
TRBJ2-3,-,TRBV29-1,TRBD1,TGCAGCGACTTGGCGAGAGACAGGGTTGGTACAGATACGCAGTATTTT,CSDLARDRVGTDTQYF
TRBJ2-7,-,TRBV7-2,-,TGTGCCAGCAGCTTAGTTCCCCTCGGTAGGGGGGGATTCTACGAGCAGTACTTC,CASSLVPLGRGGFYEQYF
TRBJ2-7,-,TRBV6-6,-,TGTGCCAGCAGTCCCGGGGGGCCATCCTACGAGCAGTACTTC,CASSPGGPSYEQYF
TRBJ2-1,-,TRBV27,TRBD2,TGTGCCAGCAGTCTTAGCGGGGGGGCCTCCTACAATGAGCAGTTCTTC,CASSLSGGASYNEQFF
TRBJ2-1,-,TRBV7-3,-,TGTGCCAGCAGCCCGGGGCAGTACAATGAGCAGTTCTTC,CASSPGQYNEQFF
TRBJ2-5,-,TRBV14,-,TGTGCCAGCAGCCAAGATAAGTGGGAGACCCAGTACTTC,CASSQDKWETQYF
TRBJ2-1,-,TRBV19,TRBD1,TGTGCCAGTGGGAATTCCGGGACAGGAGGGGAACATGAGCAGTTCTTC,CASGNSGTGGEHEQFF
TRBJ1-1,-,TRBV25-1,-,TGTGCCAGCAGTGAATACGGTGCCCCCATGAACACTGAAGCTTTCTTT,CASSEYGAPMNTEAFF
TRBJ2-7,-,TRBV25-1,-,TGTGCCAGCAGTGTGGAGGGACACTACGAGCAGTACTTC,CASSVEGHYEQYF